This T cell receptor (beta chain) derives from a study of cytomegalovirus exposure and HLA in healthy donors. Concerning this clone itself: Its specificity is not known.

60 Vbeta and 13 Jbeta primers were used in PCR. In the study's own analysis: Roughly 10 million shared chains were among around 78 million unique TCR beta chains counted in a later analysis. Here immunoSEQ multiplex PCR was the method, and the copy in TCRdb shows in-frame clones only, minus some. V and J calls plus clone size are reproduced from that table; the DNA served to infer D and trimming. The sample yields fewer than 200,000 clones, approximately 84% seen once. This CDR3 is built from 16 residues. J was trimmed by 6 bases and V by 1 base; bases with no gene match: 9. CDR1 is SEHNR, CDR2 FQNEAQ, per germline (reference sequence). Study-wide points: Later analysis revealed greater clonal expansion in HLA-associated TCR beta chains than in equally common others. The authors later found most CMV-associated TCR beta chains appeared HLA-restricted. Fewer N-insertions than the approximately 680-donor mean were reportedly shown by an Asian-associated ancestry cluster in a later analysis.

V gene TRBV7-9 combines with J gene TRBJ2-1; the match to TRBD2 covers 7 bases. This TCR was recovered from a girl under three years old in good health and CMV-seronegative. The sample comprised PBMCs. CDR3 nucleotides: TGTGCCAGCAGCTTAGTAGGGCGGGAGAAATTCAATGAGCAGTTCTTC. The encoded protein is CASSLVGREKFNEQFF.